This T cell receptor beta chain was captured by sequencing in a study of blood T cell repertoires in COVID-19. Study-wide context: Spain, Italy and the United States supplied samples that represented acute and convalescent COVID-19. T cells, B-cell-depleted T cells, or PBMCs supplied cDNA or gDNA.

As handled by the study authors: Amplification of reference gene primers provided the estimated nucleated cell counts. Clones were sequenced by immunoSEQ multiplex PCR, and TCRdb holds only the in-frame ones, with some missing. V and J calls and clone size are those listed in that table; D and trimming were worked out from the DNA. The sample lists under 60,000 clones; approximately 80% were seen once. The CDR3 spans 14 residues. V lost 6 bases to trimming and J lost 4 bases; unmatched junction nucleotides: 6. Per the germline V gene, CDR1 is MDHEN and CDR2 is SYDVKM. This chain links TRBV28 with TRBJ2-4; 7 bases are shared with TRBD1. The origin of this receptor is a human donor in a cohort sampled during active COVID-19. Specimen: peripheral blood. The CDR3 protein is CASRTGQPKNIQYF. The CDR3 DNA follows: TGTGCCAGCAGAACGGGACAGCCAAAAAACATTCAGTACTTC.